The 25 T cell receptor beta chains given below trace back to one sample, sequenced in a study of cytomegalovirus exposure and HLA in healthy donors. Both 60 Vbeta primers and 13 Jbeta primers went into the PCR. TCRdb's table, derived via immunoSEQ multiplex PCR, lists solely in-frame clones and lacks some. Here the sample spans tens of thousands of clones, 70% to 90% being singletons. Sequences were obtained from PBMCs. These receptors were collected from a male donor in good health and CMV-seronegative.

The rearrangement uses TRBV11-1 and TRBJ2-1; D is perhaps TRBD1 (6 bases). The germline V and J ends were trimmed by 4 bases and 6 bases, with 10 bases remaining between them. This CDR3 region has 13 residues. Per the germline V gene, CDR1 is SGHAT and CDR2 is FQDESV (reference sequence). As DNA, the CDR3 is TGTGCCAGCAGCTCAGGGGTTTTCAATGAGCAGTTCTTC. It codes for CASSSGVFNEQFF.

This chain uses TRBV18 with TRBJ2-2, with a possible D match to TRBD1 (5 bases). The CDR3 sequence is 16 residues long. Germline V CDR1 and CDR2: KGHSH, LQKENI. Trimming left V 5 bases short and J 1 base short, with 14 bases between. CDR3 sequence: CASSSNFQGNTGELFF. CDR3 nucleotide sequence: TGTGCCAGCTCAAGTAATTTTCAGGGGAACACCGGGGAGCTGTTTTTT.

CDR3 sequence (DNA): TGTGCCAGCTCACCCACAGGGGGCGCGGCTAATGAAAAACTGTTTTTT. Amino acid sequence: CASSPTGGAANEKLFF. The chain uses TRBV18 and TRBJ1-4, with TRBD1 matching over 9 bases. Germline assignment: CDR1 KGHSH and CDR2 LQKENI. J lost 3 bases, V lost 3 bases, and 5 bases had no gene match. This CDR3 is built from 16 residues.

The chain joins TRBV25-1 to TRBJ2-2, with TRBD1 matching 7 bases. V was pared by 5 bases and J by 6 bases, with 6 bases of the junction left unmatched. Per the germline V gene, CDR1 is MGHDK and CDR2 is SYGVNS. The CDR3 covers 14 residues. CDR3 bases: TGTGCCAGCAGTTTCCAGGGGGTTGCCGGGGAGCTGTTTTTT. It is translated as CASSFQGVAGELFF.

The V call is TRBV2, the J call TRBJ1-5, with TRBD1 matching 8 bases. Germline values: CDR1 SNHLY, CDR2 FYNNEI. With 6 bases clipped from V and 0 bases from J, the junction kept 4 bases outside the gene matches. The CDR3 contains 15 residues. CDR3 bases: TGTGCCAGCAGGGGACAGGAATATAGCAATCAGCCCCAGCATTTT. This codes for CASRGQEYSNQPQHF.

The chain recombines TRBV15 with TRBJ1-4; the match to TRBD1 covers 7 bases. The V gene's germline CDR1 is LNHNV and CDR2 YYDKDF (reference sequence). The CDR3 totals 15 residues. V lost 8 bases, J lost 0 bases, and 6 bases stayed unmatched. The CDR3 bases are TGTGCCACCCTACAGGGGCTTGCAACTAATGAAAAACTGTTTTTT. Amino acid sequence: CATLQGLATNEKLFF.

With respect to this clone: Other DNA sequences in this sample translate to the same CDR3. The chain recombines TRBV11-3 with TRBJ2-2; 10 bases align to TRBD1. The V gene's germline CDR1 is SGHNT and CDR2 YENEEA. Trimming took 4 bases from V and 5 from J; bases not matched to a gene: 4. CDR3 length: 15 amino acids. CDR3 in amino acids: CASSSRGQGTGELFF. CDR3 DNA: TGTGCCAGCAGCTCAAGGGGACAGGGGACCGGGGAGCTGTTTTTT.

The V and J genes are TRBV11-2 and TRBJ2-7; no definite D call. CDR1 SGHAT and CDR2 FQNNGV come from the germline V gene. V gave up 0 bases and J gave up 4 bases, with 13 bases separating them. The CDR3 totals 15 residues. The DNA for the CDR3 is TGTGCCAGCAGCTTAGAAGTGACTCGAGCATACGAGCAGTACTTC. This gives the protein CASSLEVTRAYEQYF.

This clone was seen just once. This sequence joins TRBV10-3 and TRBJ2-5; a weak D match, TRBD1 (7 bases). V was shortened by 11 bases and J by 2 bases, with 15 bases between the two germline ends. The CDR3 spans 13 residues. The germline gives CDR1 ENHRY, CDR2 SYGVKD. The CDR3 protein is CAAQGDFQETQYF. The CDR3 DNA is TGTGCCGCCCAGGGGGACTTTCAAGAGACCCAGTACTTC.

The chain combines TRBV6-1 with TRBJ2-7, with D possibly being TRBD1 (5 bases). The V end was cut by 1 base, the J end by 3 bases, with 10 bases between. Germline V gene data show CDR1 as MNHNS and CDR2 as SASEGT. The CDR3 is 14 amino acids. The CDR3 loop reads CASSEGGRIYEQYF. As DNA, the CDR3 is TGTGCCAGCAGTGAAGGGGGCAGGATCTACGAGCAGTACTTC.

In nucleotides, the CDR3 is TGCGCCAGCGTTCCGAGGGGGGGAGAGCAGTACTTC. Translated: CASVPRGGEQYF. This sequence joins TRBV10-1 and TRBJ2-7; possible D gene TRBD2, 7 bases. The germline V and J ends were trimmed by 8 bases and 7 bases, with 15 bases remaining between them. Germline V CDR1 and CDR2: WNHNN, SYGVQD (reference sequence). The CDR3 length is 12 residues.

This clone was seen more than once but under ten times. The J gene is TRBJ2-3, the V gene TRBV4-3; the match to TRBD2 covers 9 bases. This CDR3 contains 18 residues. Germline V gene data show CDR1 as LGHNA and CDR2 as YSLEER. Losses at the gene ends were 3 bases for V and 1 base for J; bases not matched to a gene: 11. In DNA, the CDR3 is TGCGCCAGCAGCCACACCCATGGAGCGGGGGGACGCACAGATACGCAGTATTTT. Translation gives CASSHTHGAGGRTDTQYF.

This chain joins TRBV28 and TRBJ1-5; D not resolved. The germline gives CDR1 MDHEN, CDR2 SYDVKM. V gave up 4 bases and J gave up 4 bases, with 11 bases separating them. The CDR3 covers 14 residues. The CDR3 DNA is TGTGCCAGCAGTTCCGGGTTGAGTAATCAGCCCCAGCATTTT. Its translation: CASSSGLSNQPQHF.

V is TRBV7-8 and J is TRBJ2-7, with 7 bases lining up with TRBD2. J was trimmed by 0 bases and V by 4 bases; bases with no gene match: 9. The CDR3 is made up of 16 amino acids. Germline CDR1 SGHVS, CDR2 FQNEAQ. In DNA form, the CDR3 reads TGTGCCAGCAGCTCCTTTAGCGGGCCGGACTCCTACGAGCAGTACTTC. This gives the protein CASSSFSGPDSYEQYF.

This sequence joins TRBV7-2 and TRBJ2-3, with 8 bases matching TRBD2. V was pared by 5 bases and J by 4 bases, with 8 bases of the junction left unmatched. The V gene's germline CDR1 is SGHTA and CDR2 FQGNSA. The CDR3 sequence is 15 residues long. The CDR3 protein is CASSPQRGRADTQYF. CDR3 coding DNA: TGTGCCAGCAGCCCGCAGCGGGGGAGGGCAGATACGCAGTATTTT.

The CDR3 is CASSLQQSNEKLFF. DNA for the CDR3: TGTGCCAGCAGCTTACAACAGAGTAATGAAAAACTGTTTTTT. The chain carries TRBV7-9 and TRBJ1-4; D unresolved. Per germline, CDR1 SEHNR and CDR2 FQNEAQ (reference sequence). The V and J ends lost 2 bases and 4 bases respectively, with 8 bases between them. The CDR3 length is 14 residues.

J is TRBJ1-3 and V is TRBV29-1; 10 positions match TRBD1. The V and J ends lost 3 bases and 6 bases, in that order; junction bases with no gene match: 11. The CDR3 is 16 residues long. The V gene's germline CDR1 is SQVTM and CDR2 ANQGSEA. The CDR3 DNA sequence: TGCAGCGTTGATGCCCCGTCCGGGACAGGGGTAAACACCATATATTTT. It encodes CSVDAPSGTGVNTIYF.

The rearrangement links TRBV7-6 to TRBJ2-2; D is possibly TRBD1 (6 bases). The CDR3 runs 13 residues. V lost 5 bases, J lost 8 bases, and 12 bases lay in between. Per the germline V gene, CDR1 is SGHVS and CDR2 is FNYEAQ. The CDR3 loop is CASSPQGEGELFF. For the CDR3, the DNA is TGTGCCAGCAGCCCACAGGGTGAAGGGGAGCTGTTTTTT.

The chain has TRBV6-5 and TRBJ2-1; TRBD1 matches at 8 bases. The CDR3 consists of 14 residues. The V gene's germline CDR1 is MNHEY and CDR2 SVGAGI. Unmatched junction bases numbered 12, after V lost 10 bases and J lost 7 bases. Here the CDR3 reads CATGTGQGRNEQFF. In DNA form, the CDR3 reads TGTGCCACTGGTACAGGACAGGGAAGGAATGAGCAGTTCTTC.

The chain uses TRBV27 and TRBJ1-4; 11 nucleotides match TRBD1. The CDR3 contains 14 residues. The V gene end was trimmed by 6 bases and the J gene end by 8 bases; junction bases not matched to a gene: 5. Germline V gives CDR1 MNHEY, CDR2 SMNVEV (reference sequence). CDR3 loop: CASSHGTGGEKLFF. The CDR3 DNA follows: TGTGCCAGCAGCCACGGGACAGGGGGGGAAAAACTGTTTTTT.

The V call is TRBV30, the J call TRBJ1-2, with a possible D match to TRBD1 (5 bases). The CDR3 contains 13 residues. The V gene lost 2 bases and the J gene lost 3 bases, with 10 bases spanning the gap. CDR1 is GTSNPN and CDR2 is SVGIG in the germline V gene (reference sequence). The CDR3 DNA is TGTGCCTGGAGTTTGACCAGGGACTATGGCTACACCTTC. Translated: CAWSLTRDYGYTF.

The chain recombines TRBV9 with TRBJ1-6; D possibly corresponds to TRBD1 (5 bases). This CDR3 spans 15 amino acids. The V gene lost 0 bases and the J gene lost 11 bases, with 15 bases spanning the gap. Germline V gene sequence: CDR1 SGDLS, CDR2 YYNGEE. The CDR3 coding sequence is TGTGCCAGCAGCGTAGAAGTGGCAGGGAGGACACCCCTCCACTTT. Translated, it gives CASSVEVAGRTPLHF.

This chain links TRBV10-3 with TRBJ1-2; 7 bases agree with TRBD1. J lost 3 bases, V lost 3 bases, and 1 base had no gene match. The length of the CDR3 is 13 residues. The germline gives CDR1 ENHRY, CDR2 SYGVKD. CDR3 coding DNA: TGTGCCATCAGTGAAGGACAGGACTATGGCTACACCTTC. This codes for CAISEGQDYGYTF.

The chain uses TRBV6-5 and TRBJ2-3, with TRBD2 as a possible D gene (5 bases). The V end lost 0 bases, the J end lost 5 bases, and 12 bases lay between the germline ends. Germline V gives CDR1 MNHEY, CDR2 SVGAGI. The CDR3 loop spans 15 amino acids. The DNA of the CDR3 is TGTGCCAGCAGTTACTCGAACCCACGGGGAGATACGCAGTATTTT. It translates to CASSYSNPRGDTQYF.

This chain connects TRBV18 to TRBJ1-2; 7 bases line up with TRBD1. The junction had 11 bases not matched to a gene; V was cut back by 6 bases and J by 4 bases. Per germline, CDR1 KGHSH and CDR2 LQKENI. This CDR3 comprises 15 residues. CDR3 loop: CASSPGQRTGYGYTF. Here the CDR3 DNA reads TGTGCCAGCTCCCCGGGACAGCGGACCGGCTATGGCTACACCTTC. Full variable domain (remainder filled in from reference TRBV18 and TRBJ1-2): NAGVMQNPRHLVRRRGQEARLRCSPMKGHSHVYWYRQLPEEGLKFMVYLQKENIIDESGMPKERFSAEFPKEGPSILRIQQVVRGDSAAYFCASSPGQRTGYGYTFGSGTRLTVV.